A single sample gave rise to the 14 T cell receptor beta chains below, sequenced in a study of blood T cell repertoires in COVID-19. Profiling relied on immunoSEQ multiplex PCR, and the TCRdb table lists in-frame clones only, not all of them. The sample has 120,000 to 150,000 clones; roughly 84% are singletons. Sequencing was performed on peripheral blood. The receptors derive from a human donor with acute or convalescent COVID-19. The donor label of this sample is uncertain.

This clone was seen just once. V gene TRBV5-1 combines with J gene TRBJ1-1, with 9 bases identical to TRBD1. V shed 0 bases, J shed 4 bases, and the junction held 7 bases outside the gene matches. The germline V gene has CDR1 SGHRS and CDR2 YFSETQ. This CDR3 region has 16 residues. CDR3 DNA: TGCGCCAGCAGCTTGGGGGGTACAGGGGGCTTCACTGAAGCTTTCTTT. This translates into CASSLGGTGGFTEAFF.

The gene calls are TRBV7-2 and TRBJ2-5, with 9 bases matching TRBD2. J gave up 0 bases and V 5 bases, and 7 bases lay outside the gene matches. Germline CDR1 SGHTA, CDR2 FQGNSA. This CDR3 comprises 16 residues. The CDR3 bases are TGTGCCAGCAGCGCCGGGACTAGCTTGTACCAAGAGACCCAGTACTTC. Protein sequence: CASSAGTSLYQETQYF.

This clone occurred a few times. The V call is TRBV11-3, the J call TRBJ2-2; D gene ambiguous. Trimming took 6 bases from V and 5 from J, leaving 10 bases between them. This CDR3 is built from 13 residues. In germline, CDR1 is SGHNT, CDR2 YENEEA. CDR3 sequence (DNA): TGTGCCAGCAGTCGAGTCACTACCGGGGAGCTGTTTTTT. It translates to CASSRVTTGELFF.

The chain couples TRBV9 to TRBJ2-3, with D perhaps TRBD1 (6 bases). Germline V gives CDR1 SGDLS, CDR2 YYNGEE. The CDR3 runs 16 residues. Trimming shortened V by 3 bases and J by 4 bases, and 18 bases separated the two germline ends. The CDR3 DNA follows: TGTGCCAGCAGCGGAACAGGGAGCTTTTTTTCAGATACGCAGTATTTT. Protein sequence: CASSGTGSFFSDTQYF.

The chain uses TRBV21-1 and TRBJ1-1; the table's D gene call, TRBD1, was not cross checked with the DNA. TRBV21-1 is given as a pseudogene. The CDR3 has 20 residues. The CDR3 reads CASSKEGQRRDRPMNTEAFF. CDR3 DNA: TGTGCCAGCAGCAAAGAGGGGCAGCGAAGGGACAGACCCATGAACACTGAAGCTTTCTTT.

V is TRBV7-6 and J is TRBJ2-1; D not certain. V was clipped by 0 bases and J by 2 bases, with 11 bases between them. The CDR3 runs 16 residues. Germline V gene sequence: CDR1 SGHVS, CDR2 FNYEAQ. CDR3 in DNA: TGTGCCAGCAGCTTAGCGCTTCTGCGGCCCTACAATGAGCAGTTCTTC. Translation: CASSLALLRPYNEQFF.

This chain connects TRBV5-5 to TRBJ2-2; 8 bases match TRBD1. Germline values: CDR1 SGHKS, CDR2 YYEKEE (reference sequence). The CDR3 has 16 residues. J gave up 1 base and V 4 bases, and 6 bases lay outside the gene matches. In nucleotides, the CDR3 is TGTGCCAGCAGCCATGCCGGGACAGGGAACACCGGGGAGCTGTTTTTT. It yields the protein CASSHAGTGNTGELFF.

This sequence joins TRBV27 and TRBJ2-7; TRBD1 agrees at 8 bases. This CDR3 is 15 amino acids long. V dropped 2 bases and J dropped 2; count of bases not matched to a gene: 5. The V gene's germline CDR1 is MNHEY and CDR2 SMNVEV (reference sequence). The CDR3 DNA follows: TGTGCCAGCAGTTTAGACAGGGGTGGGCCCTACGAGCAGTACTTC. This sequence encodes CASSLDRGGPYEQYF.

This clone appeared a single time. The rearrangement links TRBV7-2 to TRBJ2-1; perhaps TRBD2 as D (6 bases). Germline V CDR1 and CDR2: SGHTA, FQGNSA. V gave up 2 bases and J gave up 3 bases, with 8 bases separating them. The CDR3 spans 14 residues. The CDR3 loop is CASSLPGGYNEQFF. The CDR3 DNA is TGTGCCAGCAGCTTACCCGGGGGCTACAATGAGCAGTTCTTC.

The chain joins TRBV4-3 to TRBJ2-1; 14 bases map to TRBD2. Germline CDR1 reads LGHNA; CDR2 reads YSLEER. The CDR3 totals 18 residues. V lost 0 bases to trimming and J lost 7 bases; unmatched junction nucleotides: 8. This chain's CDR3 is CASSQEDQGLAGANEQFF. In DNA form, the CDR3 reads TGCGCCAGCAGCCAAGAGGACCAGGGACTAGCGGGAGCTAATGAGCAGTTCTTC.

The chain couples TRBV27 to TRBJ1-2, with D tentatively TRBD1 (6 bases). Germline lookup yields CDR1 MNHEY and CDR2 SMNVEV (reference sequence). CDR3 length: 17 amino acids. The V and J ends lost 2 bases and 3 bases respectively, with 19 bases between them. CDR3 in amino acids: CASSLKGGEGHDYGYTF. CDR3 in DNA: TGTGCCAGCAGTTTAAAAGGGGGTGAGGGACACGACTATGGCTACACCTTC.

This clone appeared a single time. The CDR3 is CATSDFTGDGYTF. The DNA of the CDR3 is TGTGCCACCAGTGATTTCACAGGGGATGGCTACACCTTC. The V call is TRBV24-1, the J call TRBJ1-2, with TRBD1 matching 7 bases. The CDR3 is 13 amino acids. The V gene end was trimmed by 1 base and the J gene end by 6 bases; junction bases not matched to a gene: 1. From germline, CDR1 is KGHDR and CDR2 SFDVKD.

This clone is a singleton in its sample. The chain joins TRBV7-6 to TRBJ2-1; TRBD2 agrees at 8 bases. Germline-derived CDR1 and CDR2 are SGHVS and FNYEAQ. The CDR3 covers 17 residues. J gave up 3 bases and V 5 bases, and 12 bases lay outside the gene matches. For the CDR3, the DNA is TGTGCCAGCAGCCCCACATACGGGGGGGCCGACTACAATGAGCAGTTCTTC. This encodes CASSPTYGGADYNEQFF.

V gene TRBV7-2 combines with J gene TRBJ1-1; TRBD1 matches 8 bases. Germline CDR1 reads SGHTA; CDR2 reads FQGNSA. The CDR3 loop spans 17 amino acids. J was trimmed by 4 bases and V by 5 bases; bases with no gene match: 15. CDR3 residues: CASSPGQGRRVGTEAFF. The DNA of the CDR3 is TGTGCCAGCAGCCCTGGACAGGGAAGGAGAGTAGGCACTGAAGCTTTCTTT.